This TCR beta chain was sequenced during a study of persistence of HIV-infected CD4 T cells. Study results and limitations: TCR analyses could not target the rare provirus-carrying CMV-responding cells. Compared with CD3/CD28-stimulated cells, CMV- and Gag-responding cells showed lower TCRbeta richness.

The CDR3 has 14 residues. With 0 bases removed from V and 1 base from J, the gap between germline ends came to 7 bases. Germline V CDR1 and CDR2: KGHSH, LQKENI. The immunoSEQ assay was version 4, run in survey mode. Clones were read by immunoSEQ multiplex PCR, and TCRdb kept only the in-frame ones, dropping some. The sample holds just over 40,000 clones, more than 75% seen once. Cells were stimulated with overlapping HIV-1 Gag 15-mer peptides. CD40L/CD69 double-negative CD45RO-high memory CD4+ T cells were collected. Undetectable plasma HIV-1 RNA below 50 copies/mL lasted at least 4 years. In the case of this clone: Its antigen is undetermined.

This receptor was identified in an adult man with HIV who was CMV-seropositive. The chain links TRBV18 to TRBJ2-7; D remains ambiguous. This specimen consisted of CD4+ T cells sorted from PBMCs after roughly 18-hour stimulation, obtained from a patient who received antiretroviral therapy. CDR3 region: CASSPPGGSYEQYF. In DNA form, the CDR3 reads TGTGCCAGCTCACCACCGGGCGGTTCCTACGAGCAGTACTTC. The full variable domain, rest sourced from reference TRBV18 and TRBJ2-7, is NAGVMQNPRHLVRRRGQEARLRCSPMKGHSHVYWYRQLPEEGLKFMVYLQKENIIDESGMPKERFSAEFPKEGPSILRIQQVVRGDSAAYFCASSPPGGSYEQYFGPGTRLTVT.